The 19 T cell receptor beta chains below all came from one sample that was sequenced in a study of tissue T cells after allogeneic stem cell transplantation. Profiled with immunoSEQ multiplex PCR; TCRdb holds only in-frame clones, not every one. The sample records roughly 4,000 clones, 74% being singletons. This research-autopsy study prospectively enrolled adult allogeneic hematopoietic cell transplant recipients with steroid-refractory graft-versus-host disease. The sample in question was left colon tissue, obtained at autopsy. All receptors come from an older male patient with steroid-refractory graft-versus-host disease after an allogeneic stem cell transplant. Some T cells here may be from the graft donor.

This rearrangement joins TRBV19 to TRBJ2-1, with TRBD2 matching over 11 bases. J was trimmed by 6 bases and V by 6 bases; bases with no gene match: 7. The CDR3 is 15 residues long. The germline gives CDR1 LNHDA, CDR2 SQIVND (reference sequence). DNA for the CDR3: TGTGCCAGTAGCAGTCTAGCGGGGGGATTCAATGAGCAGTTCTTC. Encoded protein: CASSSLAGGFNEQFF.

The V call is TRBV7-9, the J call TRBJ2-7; D not resolved. V shed 2 bases and J shed 6 bases, with 5 bases lying between them. The V gene's germline CDR1 is SEHNR and CDR2 FQNEAQ (reference sequence). The CDR3 totals 11 residues. The CDR3 sequence: CASSLSAEQYF. The DNA for the CDR3 is TGTGCCAGCAGCTTATCTGCCGAGCAGTACTTC.

This chain connects TRBV2 to TRBJ2-3, with 7 bases that match TRBD1. From germline, CDR1 is SNHLY and CDR2 FYNNEI. V trimming: 10 bases; J trimming: 5 bases; junction bases outside the gene matches: 9. This CDR3 is built from 13 residues. Here the CDR3 reads CATRQGYGDTQYF. Written as DNA, the CDR3 is TGTGCCACCCGACAGGGCTATGGAGATACGCAGTATTTT.

This clone is a singleton in its sample. The chain combines TRBV28 with TRBJ2-7; TRBD1 matches 8 bases. Germline values: CDR1 MDHEN, CDR2 SYDVKM. V dropped 6 bases and J dropped 7; count of bases not matched to a gene: 14. The CDR3 runs 15 residues. The CDR3 region is CASREPGQGAREQYF. The CDR3 DNA is TGTGCCAGCAGGGAGCCGGGGCAGGGGGCGAGGGAGCAGTACTTC.

This chain joins TRBV18 and TRBJ1-1; possible D gene TRBD1, 5 bases. CDR1 KGHSH and CDR2 LQKENI come from the germline V gene. V was trimmed by 0 bases and J by 11 bases, leaving 10 bases between them. The CDR3 consists of 12 residues. Written as DNA, the CDR3 is TGTGCCAGCTCACCACCGTCCGGGGCTGCTTTCTTT. Encoded protein: CASSPPSGAAFF.

V and J are TRBV28 and TRBJ2-5, with D perhaps assigned TRBD1 or TRBD2 (6 bases each). V lost 3 bases and J 5 bases, leaving 13 bases between the germline ends. Per germline, CDR1 MDHEN and CDR2 SYDVKM. The CDR3 is made up of 14 amino acids. The CDR3 region has the DNA TGTGCCAGCAGTTTCACAGGGAGGAGGGAGACCCAGTACTTC. Residues: CASSFTGRRETQYF.

The genes are TRBV28 and TRBJ2-1; tentatively, D is TRBD1 (6 bases). Germline V lookup: CDR1 MDHEN, CDR2 SYDVKM. This CDR3 is 13 amino acids long. Trimming cost V 5 bases and J 4 bases, with 9 bases left between them. This chain's CDR3 is CASSPDRYNEQFF. The CDR3 DNA sequence: TGTGCCAGCAGTCCGGACAGATACAATGAGCAGTTCTTC.

The chain links TRBV21-1 to TRBJ1-1. TRBV21-1 corresponds to a pseudogene. This CDR3 is 16 amino acids long. The DNA of the CDR3 is TGTGCCAGCAGCACCCACGCGACGGATATGAACACTGAAGCTTTCTTT. It translates to CASSTHATDMNTEAFF.

The gene calls are TRBV5-1 and TRBJ2-7, with D unresolved. V was trimmed by 7 bases and J by 5 bases, leaving 16 bases between them. Looked up from germline, CDR1 is SGHRS and CDR2 is YFSETQ. The CDR3 is 13 residues long. CDR3 nucleotides: TGCGCCAGCTCCGGCCAGTGGGCCAACGAGCAGTACTTC. Its translation: CASSGQWANEQYF. Full variable domain (remainder filled in from reference TRBV5-1 and TRBJ2-7): KAGVTQTPRYLIKTRGQQVTLSCSPISGHRSVSWYQQTPGQGLQFLFEYFSETQRNKGNFPGRFSGRQFSNSRSEMNVSTLELGDSALYLCASSGQWANEQYFGPGTRLTVT.

The chain couples TRBV11-2 to TRBJ1-2; no firm D call. The germline V gene encodes CDR1 SGHAT and CDR2 FQNNGV. V was shortened by 0 bases and J by 5 bases, with 13 bases between the two germline ends. The CDR3 covers 15 residues. CDR3 amino acids: CASSLDFRQLYGYTF. In DNA form, the CDR3 reads TGTGCCAGCAGCTTAGATTTTAGGCAGCTATATGGCTACACCTTC.

This clone has only a few counts. The rearrangement joins TRBV19 to TRBJ1-1; tentative D call: TRBD1 (6 bases). From germline, CDR1 is LNHDA and CDR2 SQIVND (reference sequence). The V end was cut by 5 bases, the J end by 1 base, with 11 bases between. This CDR3 comprises 14 residues. The CDR3 DNA reads as TGTGCCAGTAGTTACAGGGAGAAGAACACTGAAGCTTTCTTT. Translating it yields CASSYREKNTEAFF.

The chain has TRBV6-4 and TRBJ2-5; tentatively, D is TRBD1 or TRBD2 (5 bases each). CDR1 MRHNA and CDR2 SNTAGT come from the germline V gene. Trimming took 9 bases from V and 9 from J, leaving 17 bases between them. The CDR3 is 12 amino acids. The CDR3 here is CARAGKGKAQYF. The CDR3 nucleotides read TGTGCCAGAGCCGGGAAGGGGAAGGCCCAGTACTTC.

The chain employs TRBV7-3 and TRBJ2-3; 7 bases fit TRBD2. V was clipped by 2 bases and J by 1 base; unmatched bases: 3. Looked up from germline, CDR1 is SGHTA and CDR2 is FQGTGA. This CDR3 is built from 15 residues. The CDR3 nucleotides are TGTGCCAGCAGCTTATCGGCGGGGGGCACAGATACGCAGTATTTT. The encoded protein is CASSLSAGGTDTQYF.

In its sample, this clone was seen once. Here the CDR3 reads CASSTDSLEGPQHF. The CDR3 DNA reads as TGTGCCAGTAGTACGGACAGCCTCGAGGGGCCCCAGCATTTT. J is TRBJ1-5 and V is TRBV19; a possible D gene is TRBD1 (6 bases). V shed 4 bases and J shed 9 bases, with 16 bases lying between them. The germline V gene has CDR1 LNHDA and CDR2 SQIVND (reference sequence). The CDR3 runs to 14 residues.

The chain carries TRBV5-1 and TRBJ1-3; D gene ambiguous. CDR1 is SGHRS, CDR2 YFSETQ, per germline. V lost 4 bases and J 4 bases, leaving 15 bases between the germline ends. The CDR3 runs to 15 residues. As DNA, the CDR3 is TGCGCCAGCAGCCCTGACACCCTGAGGGGAAACACCATATATTTT. Translated: CASSPDTLRGNTIYF.

There are a few counts of this clone. The chain employs TRBV7-2 and TRBJ1-5; TRBD1 agrees at 7 bases. CDR1 is SGHTA, CDR2 FQGNSA, per germline. CDR3 length equals 16 residues. V trimming: 5 bases; J trimming: 1 base; junction bases outside the gene matches: 8. The chain's CDR3 is CASSQYYRGSNQPQHF. CDR3 bases: TGTGCCAGCAGCCAGTATTACAGGGGCAGCAATCAGCCCCAGCATTTT.

The chain recombines TRBV6-5 with TRBJ1-6; the D gene is possibly TRBD1 (5 bases). Trimming removed 0 bases from V and 9 bases from J, with 12 bases in between. CDR1 MNHEY and CDR2 SVGAGI come from the germline V gene. The CDR3 covers 15 residues. The DNA of the CDR3 is TGTGCCAGCAGTTACTCGACAGACCGTAGTTCACCCCTCCACTTT. This codes for CASSYSTDRSSPLHF.

This rearrangement joins TRBV7-9 to TRBJ2-7; D unresolved. Germline CDR1 SEHNR, CDR2 FQNEAQ (reference sequence). Trimming pared 2 bases from V and 4 bases from J, leaving 9 bases between. CDR3 size: 13 residues. This chain's CDR3 is CASSLTWAYEQYF. In DNA form, the CDR3 reads TGTGCCAGCAGCTTAACTTGGGCTTACGAGCAGTACTTC.

CDR3 sequence reads: CASSLESGGSYEQYF. Written as DNA, the CDR3 is TGTGCCAGCAGCTTGGAGTCAGGGGGTTCCTACGAGCAGTACTTC. The chain has TRBV5-5 and TRBJ2-7, with TRBD1 identical over 7 bases. Germline loops: CDR1 SGHKS, CDR2 YYEKEE (reference sequence). V shed 0 bases and J 1 base; nucleotides not matched to a gene: 4. The CDR3 has 15 amino acids.